This is a list of T cell receptor beta chains from one sample in a study of control samples from healthy donors and cancer patients. The protocol was immunoSEQ multiplex PCR, while the TCRdb copy is restricted to in-frame clones and leaves out a portion. There are 120,000 or so clones in the sample; about nine tenths occur only once, and over 6.5% lies in the top ten. The sample was blood. Receptors originate from a middle-aged man in good health. CDR3s include the opening cysteine and the closing phenylalanine or tryptophan. Fields, in order: D gene, clone size, J gene, V gene, CDR3 length, CDR3 protein, CDR3 DNA. D genes are given only for firm matches. The size of a clone is reported for some rows only, either as once, few or many, or as a class for expanded clones.

NA,NA,TRBJ1-6,TRBV6-4,15,CASSDSGLYNSPLHF,TGTGCCAGCAGTGACTCAGGACTGTATAATTCACCCCTCCACTTT
NA,NA,TRBJ1-5,TRBV30,16,CAWSVGIDRSNQPQHF,TGTGCCTGGAGTGTAGGGATAGACAGAAGCAATCAGCCCCAGCATTTT
TRBD1,few,TRBJ2-5,TRBV10-3,13,CAINGQGQETQYF,TGTGCCATTAATGGACAGGGCCAAGAGACCCAGTACTTC
NA,NA,TRBJ2-1,TRBV29-1,10,CSVVATEQFF,TGCAGCGTTGTCGCGACTGAGCAGTTCTTC
NA,once,TRBJ1-6,TRBV2,16,CASSDMGPGGDSPLHF,TGTGCCAGCAGTGATATGGGCCCGGGGGGGGATTCACCCCTCCACTTT
NA,once,TRBJ2-7,TRBV14,16,CASSQDWAGDRYEQYF,TGTGCCAGCAGCCAAGATTGGGCAGGGGATAGGTACGAGCAGTACTTC
NA,few,TRBJ1-2,TRBV4-3,14,CASSQARQGRGYTF,TGCGCCAGCAGCCAAGCCCGTCAGGGAAGGGGCTACACCTTC
TRBD2,NA,TRBJ2-5,TRBV7-6,16,CASSLALAGGQETQYF,TGTGCCAGCAGCTTAGCGCTAGCGGGGGGCCAAGAGACCCAGTACTTC
NA,NA,TRBJ2-7,TRBV5-1,12,CASSLEHYEQYF,TGCGCCAGCAGCTTGGAACATTACGAGCAGTACTTC
TRBD1,few,TRBJ2-7,TRBV6-5,14,CASSPGQGASEQYF,TGTGCCAGTTCCCCCGGACAGGGGGCAAGCGAGCAGTACTTC
NA,once,TRBJ1-5,TRBV19,13,CASDGVSNQPQHF,TGTGCCAGCGACGGGGTCTCCAATCAGCCCCAGCATTTT
NA,NA,TRBJ1-2,TRBV7-2,13,CASSLMNNYGYTF,TGTGCCAGCAGCTTGATGAATAACTATGGCTACACCTTC
TRBD1,NA,TRBJ2-5,TRBV6-6,15,CASRDGDRGVETQYF,TGTGCCAGCAGAGACGGGGACAGGGGAGTGGAGACCCAGTACTTC
NA,NA,TRBJ1-4,TRBV4-1,19,CASSQEGRGGGTTNEKLFF,TGCGCCAGCAGCCAAGAAGGTCGGGGGGGAGGTACAACTAATGAAAAACTGTTTTTT
NA,few,TRBJ1-2,TRBV25-1,15,CASSSRDTDLRGYTF,TGTGCCAGCAGTAGCCGGGACACAGACTTGAGGGGCTACACCTTC
NA,NA,TRBJ2-7,TRBV6-2/TRBV6-3,13,CASSYVQFYEQYF,TGTGCCAGCAGTTACGTTCAGTTCTACGAGCAGTACTTC
NA,once,TRBJ1-1,TRBV7-8,14,CASSLVTGVTEAFF,TGTGCCAGCAGCTTAGTAACGGGGGTGACTGAAGCTTTCTTT
TRBD2,NA,TRBJ2-3,TRBV7-9,17,CASSLTKAGTGTDTQYF,TGTGCCAGCAGCTTAACAAAAGCGGGGACCGGCACAGATACGCAGTATTTT
NA,NA,TRBJ1-5,TRBV19,13,CASSIGAIQPQHF,TGTGCCAGTAGTATAGGGGCAATTCAGCCCCAGCATTTT
TRBD1,NA,TRBJ1-1,TRBV11-3,14,CASSLTGAHTEAFF,TGTGCCAGCAGCTTAACAGGGGCGCACACTGAAGCTTTCTTT
TRBD1,NA,TRBJ2-5,TRBV7-2,15,CASSLQGALQETQYF,TGTGCCAGCAGCTTACAGGGGGCGCTTCAAGAGACCCAGTACTTC
NA,NA,TRBJ1-4,TRBV25-1,15,CASSSPGTGDEKLFF,TGTGCCAGCAGTTCCCCCGGGACCGGCGATGAAAAACTGTTTTTT
TRBD1,NA,TRBJ1-4,TRBV9,17,CASSVGLTTGGDEKLFF,TGTGCCAGCAGCGTGGGCCTCACGACAGGGGGCGATGAAAAACTGTTTTTT
TRBD1,NA,TRBJ1-3,TRBV27,13,CASRRTGSHTIYF,TGTGCCAGCAGGAGGACAGGGAGTCACACCATATATTTT
NA,once,TRBJ2-1,TRBV27,18,CASSLWYGRQSSYNEQFF,TGTGCCAGCAGTTTATGGTATGGGAGACAGAGCTCCTACAATGAGCAGTTCTTC
NA,NA,TRBJ1-5,TRBV7-9,15,CASSLGVSGGEPQHF,TGTGCCAGCAGCTTAGGGGTTAGTGGGGGGGAGCCCCAGCATTTT
TRBD2,NA,TRBJ2-1,TRBV29-1,16,CSVESQRGGSYNEQFF,TGCAGCGTTGAGAGTCAGCGGGGGGGCTCCTACAATGAGCAGTTCTTC
TRBD2,NA,TRBJ2-3,TRBV10-3,14,CAISASGGTDTQYF,TGTGCCATCAGTGCTAGCGGGGGCACAGATACGCAGTATTTT
NA,NA,TRBJ2-2,TRBV5-1,13,CASRVGNTGELFF,TGCGCCAGCAGGGTGGGGAACACCGGGGAGCTGTTTTTT
TRBD2,few,TRBJ2-1,TRBV6-5,14,CATARGGRHNEQFF,TGTGCCACCGCCCGCGGGGGGCGGCATAATGAGCAGTTCTTC
NA,NA,TRBJ1-1,TRBV10-3,14,CAISGGDLNTEAFF,TGTGCCATCAGTGGTGGGGACCTGAACACTGAAGCTTTCTTT
NA,NA,TRBJ1-2,TRBV14,12,CASSQGSSSYTF,TGTGCCAGCAGCCAAGGCAGCTCAAGCTACACCTTC
NA,NA,TRBJ2-7,TRBV30,12,CAWSSTSYEQYF,TGTGCCTGGAGCTCAACTAGCTACGAGCAGTACTTC
TRBD1,once,TRBJ1-2,TRBV6-5,13,CASSTQGVLGYTF,TGTGCCAGCAGTACACAGGGGGTGTTGGGCTACACCTTC
NA,NA,TRBJ2-1,TRBV24-1,16,CATSDHKRSSYNEQFF,TGTGCCACCAGTGACCACAAGCGGAGCTCCTACAATGAGCAGTTCTTC
NA,NA,TRBJ2-2,TRBV4-1,14,CASSQEVQSGELFF,TGCGCCAGCAGCCAAGAAGTGCAGTCCGGGGAGCTGTTTTTT
NA,NA,TRBJ1-4,TRBV2,15,CASSDKSGANEKLFF,TGTGCCAGCAGCGACAAATCGGGGGCTAATGAAAAACTGTTTTTT
TRBD1,NA,TRBJ2-3,TRBV25-1,18,CASSVGFGDRDKTDTQYF,TGTGCCAGCAGTGTCGGTTTTGGGGACAGGGATAAGACAGATACGCAGTATTTT
TRBD1,NA,TRBJ2-2,TRBV12-3/TRBV12-4,12,CASSSSWDRGFF,TGTGCCAGCAGTTCAAGCTGGGACAGGGGGTTTTTT
NA,once,TRBJ1-3,TRBV18,16,CASSPTGVGPGNTIYF,TGTGCCAGCTCCCCTACCGGGGTTGGCCCTGGAAACACCATATATTTT